A single sample gave rise to the 15 T cell receptor beta chains below, sequenced in a study of blood T cell repertoires in COVID-19. TCRdb's copy holds only in-frame clones and misses some; the assay was immunoSEQ multiplex PCR. This table has some 300,000 clones, roughly nine tenths appearing once. The sample taken for sequencing was PBMCs or T cells enriched from blood (not recorded which). The receptors shown here come from a woman aged 40 to 50 who had recovered from COVID-19.

The rearrangement links TRBV10-2 to TRBJ1-2, with 8 bases identical to TRBD1. CDR1 is WSHSY, CDR2 SAAADI, per germline. The CDR3 has 16 amino acids. The V segment lost 0 bases and the J segment 5 bases; nucleotides outside the gene matches: 8. The CDR3 sequence: CASSESWTGRGYGYTF. Written as DNA, the CDR3 is TGCGCCAGCAGTGAGTCATGGACAGGGCGAGGGTATGGCTACACCTTC.

The genes are TRBV5-6 and TRBJ1-1; 7 bases are a match to TRBD1. Germline V lookup: CDR1 SGHDT, CDR2 YYEEEE. This CDR3 is built from 15 residues. V shed 1 base, J shed 4 bases, and the junction held 7 bases outside the gene matches. CDR3 bases: TGTGCCAGCAGCTTGATATCGGCAGGGGGCACTGAAGCTTTCTTT. Its protein product is CASSLISAGGTEAFF.

The chain links TRBV27 to TRBJ1-5; D not resolved. The CDR3 has 15 residues. Germline assignment: CDR1 MNHEY and CDR2 SMNVEV (reference sequence). With 0 bases removed from V and 2 bases from J, the gap between germline ends came to 8 bases. CDR3: CASSLSGLRNQPQHF. CDR3 nucleotides: TGTGCCAGCAGTTTATCCGGGTTGCGCAATCAGCCCCAGCATTTT.

The chain is built from TRBV6-2 or TRBV6-3 and TRBJ1-5; D is unresolved. V was shortened by 1 base and J by 0 bases, with 7 bases between the two germline ends. The CDR3 totals 15 residues. Germline CDR1 reads MNHEY; CDR2 reads SVGEGT. The CDR3: CASSYFGDSNQPQHF. The CDR3 nucleotides are TGTGCCAGCAGTTACTTCGGGGATAGCAATCAGCCCCAGCATTTT.

This sequence joins TRBV19 and TRBJ1-2; no reliable D call. Germline loops: CDR1 LNHDA, CDR2 SQIVND (reference sequence). V shed 4 bases and J shed 6 bases, with 12 bases lying between them. The CDR3 loop spans 13 amino acids. CDR3 bases: TGTGCCAGTAGTACTTTCGTTATAAATGGCTACACCTTC. Amino acids: CASSTFVINGYTF.

V and J are TRBV19 and TRBJ2-4; 7 nucleotides agree with TRBD1. Per germline, CDR1 LNHDA and CDR2 SQIVND (reference sequence). V trimming: 7 bases; J trimming: 10 bases; junction bases outside the gene matches: 13. CDR3 size: 14 residues. The CDR3 is CASMLQGLIGIQYF. CDR3 DNA sequence: TGTGCCAGTATGTTACAGGGGTTAATAGGAATTCAGTACTTC. Based on the CDR3 plus reference TRBV19 and TRBJ2-4, the full variable domain is DGGITQSPKYLFRKEGQNVTLSCEQNLNHDAMYWYRQDPGQGLRLIYYSQIVNDFQKGDIAEGYSVSREKKESFPLTVTSAQKNPTAFYLCASMLQGLIGIQYFGAGTRLSVL.

The rearrangement joins TRBV19 to TRBJ1-6; 8 nucleotides match TRBD1. The trim removed 5 bases at V and 8 bases at J, leaving 8 bases unmatched. Per germline, CDR1 LNHDA and CDR2 SQIVND (reference sequence). The CDR3 runs to 15 residues. This chain's CDR3 is CASSEQGEKDSPLHF. The CDR3 nucleotides are TGTGCCAGTAGTGAACAGGGGGAAAAGGATTCACCCCTCCACTTT. Using reference TRBV19 and TRBJ1-6 for the parts outside the CDR3, the full variable domain is DGGITQSPKYLFRKEGQNVTLSCEQNLNHDAMYWYRQDPGQGLRLIYYSQIVNDFQKGDIAEGYSVSREKKESFPLTVTSAQKNPTAFYLCASSEQGEKDSPLHFGNGTRLTVT.

The rearrangement links TRBV5-1 to TRBJ1-6, with unresolved D. Germline CDR1 is SGHRS and CDR2 is YFSETQ. The CDR3 spans 15 residues. V lost 0 bases to trimming and J lost 10 bases, with 14 bases between them. The CDR3 is CASSLAGRGESPLHF. Written as DNA, the CDR3 is TGCGCCAGCAGCTTGGCCGGGCGGGGAGAGTCACCCCTCCACTTT.

J is TRBJ1-2 and V is TRBV11-2, with a weak D call TRBD1 (5 bases). The CDR3 totals 14 residues. V was pared by 1 base and J by 4 bases, with 10 bases between. Germline V gene data show CDR1 as SGHAT and CDR2 as FQNNGV. The chain's CDR3 is CASSLGGRSYGYTF. The DNA for the CDR3 is TGTGCCAGCAGCTTAGGGGGCAGGAGCTATGGCTACACCTTC.

The J gene is TRBJ1-5, the V gene TRBV19; D remains ambiguous. The CDR3 covers 14 residues. Germline V gives CDR1 LNHDA, CDR2 SQIVND (reference sequence). The V end lost 5 bases, the J end lost 7 bases, and 15 bases lay between the germline ends. CDR3 protein: CASSPSREEQPQHF. Written as DNA, the CDR3 is TGTGCCAGTAGTCCCTCACGGGAGGAACAGCCCCAGCATTTT.

This chain uses TRBV18 with TRBJ1-2, with a possible D match to TRBD1 (5 bases). CDR1 and CDR2 from the germline V gene are KGHSH and LQKENI. This CDR3 comprises 15 residues. Trimming took 3 bases from V and 4 from J, leaving 15 bases between them. CDR3 residues: CASSPGREAIYGYTF. CDR3 sequence (DNA): TGTGCCAGCTCACCGGGCAGGGAGGCAATCTATGGCTACACCTTC.

The chain couples TRBV5-1 to TRBJ2-1; possibly TRBD2 for D (6 bases). CDR1 SGHRS and CDR2 YFSETQ come from the germline V gene. V dropped 0 bases and J dropped 0 bases, with 7 bases sitting between them. The CDR3 is made up of 15 amino acids. CDR3 coding DNA: TGCGCCAGCAGCTTGGTGGGGGGCTCCTACAATGAGCAGTTCTTC. The encoded protein is CASSLVGGSYNEQFF. Combining the CDR3 with reference TRBV5-1 and TRBJ2-1 gives the whole variable domain KAGVTQTPRYLIKTRGQQVTLSCSPISGHRSVSWYQQTPGQGLQFLFEYFSETQRNKGNFPGRFSGRQFSNSRSEMNVSTLELGDSALYLCASSLVGGSYNEQFFGPGTRLTVL.

CDR3 DNA sequence: TGTGCCAGCAGCTTGGACAGTACAGATACGCAGTATTTT. This sequence encodes CASSLDSTDTQYF. The rearrangement links TRBV5-4 to TRBJ2-3; D unclear. The CDR3 totals 13 residues. V dropped 0 bases and J dropped 3 bases, with 5 bases sitting between them. The germline V gene encodes CDR1 SGHNT and CDR2 YYREEE (reference sequence).

The table lists this clone with a count of one. The chain has TRBV2 and TRBJ2-7; 7 nucleotides line up with TRBD1. Germline trimming cut 2 bases from V and 5 bases from J; bases unmatched to any gene: 3. Germline V gene data show CDR1 as SNHLY and CDR2 as FYNNEI. The CDR3 loop spans 13 amino acids. As DNA, the CDR3 is TGTGCCAGCAGTGAATCGCAGGGGGACGAGCAGTACTTC. Protein sequence: CASSESQGDEQYF.

This chain joins TRBV6-5 and TRBJ1-1; maybe TRBD1 (5 bases). Germline V lookup: CDR1 MNHEY, CDR2 SVGAGI. V was trimmed by 6 bases and J by 6 bases, leaving 11 bases between them. The length of the CDR3 is 12 residues. CDR3 residues: CASSLSGSEAFF. The CDR3 DNA follows: TGTGCCAGCAGCCTTTCAGGGTCTGAAGCTTTCTTT.